These 23 T cell receptor beta chains were sequenced from one sample in a study of technical replicates of blood from a few donors. Profiled with immunoSEQ multiplex PCR; TCRdb holds only in-frame clones, not every one. The repertoire has 50,000 to 65,000 clones, around 92% of them found once; the top ten carry about 4.4%. Material for sequencing was PBMCs. The receptors come from a human donor in good health. Some clones in this sample may be carry-over from other donors' samples.

The gene calls are TRBV5-1 and TRBJ2-2; 9 bases are shared with TRBD2. Germline CDR1 is SGHRS and CDR2 is YFSETQ. The CDR3 runs to 15 residues. J gave up 7 bases and V 5 bases, and 9 bases lay outside the gene matches. This chain's CDR3 is CASRMSGGPLGELFF. CDR3 sequence (DNA): TGCGCCAGCAGAATGAGCGGGGGGCCTCTCGGGGAGCTGTTTTTT.

The chain couples TRBV5-4 to TRBJ2-7, with 7 nucleotides matching TRBD2. The length of the CDR3 is 14 residues. The ends lost 3 bases at V and 5 bases at J; junction bases unmatched: 8. Germline CDR1 and CDR2: SGHNT and YYREEE (reference sequence). The CDR3 region is CASSSGGLFNEQYF. CDR3 sequence (DNA): TGTGCCAGCAGCTCGGGGGGTTTATTTAACGAGCAGTACTTC.

V gene TRBV7-9 combines with J gene TRBJ2-1; the D gene is possibly TRBD1 (6 bases). Germline CDR1 SEHNR, CDR2 FQNEAQ (reference sequence). CDR3 length: 13 residues. Deletions cut 3 bases from V and 8 bases from J, with 11 bases between. The CDR3 DNA sequence: TGTGCCAGCAGCTTCGGACAGCCGGATGAGCAGTTCTTC. Translating it yields CASSFGQPDEQFF. The whole variable domain, remainder taken from reference TRBV7-9 and TRBJ2-1, is DTGVSQNPRHKITKRGQNVTFRCDPISEHNRLYWYRQTLGQGPEFLTYFQNEAQLEKSRLLSDRFSAERPKGSFSTLEIQRTEQGDSAMYLCASSFGQPDEQFFGPGTRLTVL.

The chain links TRBV7-2 to TRBJ2-5; 7 bases align to TRBD2. The CDR3 contains 15 residues. V was pared by 3 bases and J by 2 bases, with 6 bases of the junction left unmatched. Germline V gives CDR1 SGHTA, CDR2 FQGNSA. CDR3 loop: CASSFPVGGQETQYF. The DNA of the CDR3 is TGTGCCAGCAGCTTTCCAGTCGGGGGGCAAGAGACCCAGTACTTC.

This chain connects TRBV5-1 to TRBJ2-5, with 12 bases fitting TRBD2. This CDR3 spans 16 amino acids. Trimming took 6 bases from V and 4 from J; bases not matched to a gene: 10. Germline V gene lookup returns CDR1 SGHRS and CDR2 YFSETQ. CDR3 DNA sequence: TGCGCCAGCACCAAGGAGGGACTAGCGGGCGGAGAGACCCAGTACTTC. Encoded protein: CASTKEGLAGGETQYF.

The rearrangement joins TRBV11-2 to TRBJ2-1, with D tentatively TRBD2 (6 bases). This CDR3 has 12 amino acids. Germline values: CDR1 SGHAT, CDR2 FQNNGV. Deletions cut 1 base from V and 10 bases from J, with 8 bases between. The CDR3 here is CASSLGGLEQFF. In DNA form, the CDR3 reads TGTGCCAGCAGCTTAGGGGGACTGGAGCAGTTCTTC.

The V gene is TRBV19, the J gene TRBJ1-5; tentative D call: TRBD1 (6 bases). From germline, CDR1 is LNHDA and CDR2 SQIVND (reference sequence). This CDR3 has 15 amino acids. Trimming removed 5 bases at V and 5 bases at J, with 16 bases between. The CDR3 region has the DNA TGTGCCAGTAGTCCACTAGGGAGGGGGGATCAGCCCCAGCATTTT. This translates into CASSPLGRGDQPQHF.

V is TRBV7-8 and J is TRBJ2-1; 14 bases are a match to TRBD2. The V gene end was trimmed by 5 bases and the J gene end by 6 bases; junction bases not matched to a gene: 6. The germline V gene encodes CDR1 SGHVS and CDR2 FQNEAQ. This CDR3 has 16 amino acids. In DNA, the CDR3 is TGTGCCAGCAGCCTATGGACTAGCGGGAGGATCAATGAGCAGTTCTTC. Its translation: CASSLWTSGRINEQFF.

The chain is built from TRBV11-2 and TRBJ2-5, with TRBD2 matching over 16 bases. CDR1 and CDR2 from the germline V gene are SGHAT and FQNNGV. The CDR3 runs 16 residues. The ends lost 5 bases at V and 2 bases at J; junction bases unmatched: 2. The CDR3 loop reads CASSPGLAGGQETQYF. In nucleotides, the CDR3 is TGTGCCAGCAGCCCGGGACTAGCGGGGGGGCAAGAGACCCAGTACTTC.

This sequence joins TRBV7-9 and TRBJ2-5, with D possibly being TRBD2 (6 bases). Looked up from germline, CDR1 is SEHNR and CDR2 is FQNEAQ (reference sequence). V dropped 4 bases and J dropped 3 bases, with 15 bases sitting between them. The CDR3 spans 15 residues. The CDR3 is CASSSSGTVKETQYF. CDR3 sequence (DNA): TGTGCCAGCAGCTCCTCCGGGACTGTAAAAGAGACCCAGTACTTC.

The rearrangement uses TRBV7-2 and TRBJ2-3; D perhaps matches TRBD2 (5 bases). V lost 1 base to trimming and J lost 9 bases, with 14 bases between them. This CDR3 spans 14 amino acids. Germline V lookup: CDR1 SGHTA, CDR2 FQGNSA. CDR3 DNA sequence: TGTGCCAGCAGCTTAGGTGGTAGCGAGGAGACGCAGTATTTT. Translated: CASSLGGSEETQYF.

V is TRBV19 and J is TRBJ1-5; 10 bases align to TRBD1. V shed 6 bases, J shed 4 bases, and the junction held 9 bases outside the gene matches. This CDR3 has 16 amino acids. Looked up from germline, CDR1 is LNHDA and CDR2 is SQIVND (reference sequence). The CDR3 region has the DNA TGTGCCAGTAGACTCCGACCGGGACAGGGGAATCAGCCCCAGCATTTT. It specifies CASRLRPGQGNQPQHF.

V gene TRBV6-4 combines with J gene TRBJ2-7, with D perhaps TRBD2 (7 bases). This CDR3 spans 15 amino acids. Trimming removed 4 bases from V and 2 bases from J, with 15 bases in between. Germline lookup yields CDR1 MRHNA and CDR2 SNTAGT. As DNA, the CDR3 is TGTGCCAGCAGTGTCAACGCCGGGGGGCCCTACGAGCAGTACTTC. This translates into CASSVNAGGPYEQYF.

The V call is TRBV9, the J call TRBJ1-1, with D uncertain. CDR3 length: 13 residues. The germline V gene has CDR1 SGDLS and CDR2 YYNGEE. The V and J ends lost 4 bases and 1 base respectively, with 8 bases between them. The CDR3 nucleotides are TGTGCCAGCAGCCCATGGAGGAACACTGAAGCTTTCTTT. It codes for CASSPWRNTEAFF.

This clone appeared once. The V call is TRBV7-2, the J call TRBJ2-5; D not certain. CDR1 is SGHTA, CDR2 FQGNSA, per germline. The CDR3 spans 13 residues. V was clipped by 5 bases and J by 5 bases, with 12 bases between them. CDR3 region: CASSPMRRETQYF. CDR3 DNA sequence: TGTGCCAGCAGCCCAATGAGGCGGGAGACCCAGTACTTC. Full variable domain (remainder filled in from reference TRBV7-2 and TRBJ2-5): GAGVSQSPSNKVTEKGKDVELRCDPISGHTALYWYRQSLGQGLEFLIYFQGNSAPDKSGLPSDRFSAERTGGSVSTLTIQRTQQEDSAVYLCASSPMRRETQYFGPGTRLLVL.

This chain links TRBV6-5 with TRBJ2-6; D unclear. The V end lost 10 bases, the J end lost 2 bases, and 9 bases lay between the germline ends. The germline CDR1 and CDR2 sequences are MNHEY and SVGAGI. There are 13 residues in the CDR3. CDR3 coding DNA: TGTGCCACCCGGAGTCCTGGGGCCAACGTCCTGACTTTC. Protein sequence: CATRSPGANVLTF.

V gene TRBV18 combines with J gene TRBJ2-3, with TRBD2 matching 7 bases. The CDR3 covers 16 residues. The germline CDR1 and CDR2 sequences are KGHSH and LQKENI. The J segment lost 1 base and the V segment lost 0 bases, leaving 4 bases of the junction unmatched. The CDR3 DNA reads TGTGCCAGCTCACCACCGTCGGGAGGAGGCACAGATACGCAGTATTTT. This translates into CASSPPSGGGTDTQYF.

The V gene is TRBV6-6, the J gene TRBJ1-5; possible D gene TRBD1, 5 bases. This CDR3 contains 15 residues. Trimming cost V 5 bases and J 3 bases, with 14 bases left between them. Germline CDR1 MNHNY, CDR2 SVGAGI (reference sequence). The CDR3 is CASSPAGGVNQPQHF. DNA of the CDR3: TGTGCCAGCAGTCCCGCGGGGGGGGTCAATCAGCCCCAGCATTTT.

The rearrangement uses TRBV6-6 and TRBJ1-5; D is possibly TRBD1 (6 bases). This CDR3 has 14 amino acids. V lost 0 bases to trimming and J lost 5 bases, with 8 bases between them. Germline V gene data show CDR1 as MNHNY and CDR2 as SVGAGI (reference sequence). CDR3 loop: CASSYSNRDQPQHF. In DNA, the CDR3 is TGTGCCAGCAGTTACTCGAACAGGGATCAGCCCCAGCATTTT.

V usage is TRBV11-2 and J usage is TRBJ2-7; D is perhaps TRBD1 (5 bases). The CDR3 contains 14 residues. The V end was cut by 5 bases, the J end by 2 bases, with 13 bases between. Germline V CDR1 and CDR2: SGHAT, FQNNGV. CDR3 sequence reads: CASSQVQGTYEQYF. Here the CDR3 DNA reads TGTGCCAGCAGCCAGGTCCAGGGAACCTACGAGCAGTACTTC.

This clone was observed a handful of times. The V and J genes are TRBV10-1 and TRBJ1-5, with 9 bases aligning to TRBD1. CDR1 and CDR2 (germline): WNHNN, SYGVQD (reference sequence). V gave up 10 bases and J gave up 3 bases; unmatched junction bases: 7. The CDR3 extends over 14 amino acids. The CDR3 is CANLRDRDNQPQHF. The CDR3 DNA follows: TGCGCCAACCTCCGGGACAGGGACAATCAGCCCCAGCATTTT.

The rearrangement joins TRBV27 to TRBJ2-6; D not resolved. Germline values: CDR1 MNHEY, CDR2 SMNVEV (reference sequence). Trimming removed 2 bases at V and 2 bases at J, with 7 bases between. The CDR3 spans 15 residues. CDR3 in DNA: TGTGCCAGCAGTTTAATGGCAGCTGGGGCCAACGTCCTGACTTTC. As protein: CASSLMAAGANVLTF.

The genes are TRBV2 and TRBJ1-1; TRBD1 might be the D (5 bases). Germline V CDR1 and CDR2: SNHLY, FYNNEI. This CDR3 comprises 17 residues. V was clipped by 8 bases and J by 1 base, with 23 bases between them. The CDR3 reads CASGFTLRGGTNTEAFF. CDR3 sequence (DNA): TGTGCCAGCGGGTTTACCCTCCGGGGGGGGACGAACACTGAAGCTTTCTTT.